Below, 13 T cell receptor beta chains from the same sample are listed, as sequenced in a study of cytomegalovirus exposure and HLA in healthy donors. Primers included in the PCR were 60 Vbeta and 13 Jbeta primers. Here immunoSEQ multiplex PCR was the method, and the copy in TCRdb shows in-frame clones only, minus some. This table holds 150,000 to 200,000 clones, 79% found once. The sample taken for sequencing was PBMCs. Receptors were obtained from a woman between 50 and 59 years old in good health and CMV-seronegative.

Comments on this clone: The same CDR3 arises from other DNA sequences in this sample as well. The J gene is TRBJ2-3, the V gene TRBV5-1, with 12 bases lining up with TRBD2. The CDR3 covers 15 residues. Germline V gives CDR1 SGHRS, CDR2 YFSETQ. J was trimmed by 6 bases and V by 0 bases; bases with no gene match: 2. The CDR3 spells CASSLGLAGVDTQYF. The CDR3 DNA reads TGCGCCAGCAGCTTGGGACTAGCGGGGGTGGATACGCAGTATTTT.

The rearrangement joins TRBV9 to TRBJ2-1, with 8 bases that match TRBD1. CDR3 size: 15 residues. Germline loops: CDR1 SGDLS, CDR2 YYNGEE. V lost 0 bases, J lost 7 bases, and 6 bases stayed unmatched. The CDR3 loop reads CASSVVTGGSNEQFF. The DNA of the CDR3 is TGTGCCAGCAGCGTAGTTACAGGGGGATCAAATGAGCAGTTCTTC.

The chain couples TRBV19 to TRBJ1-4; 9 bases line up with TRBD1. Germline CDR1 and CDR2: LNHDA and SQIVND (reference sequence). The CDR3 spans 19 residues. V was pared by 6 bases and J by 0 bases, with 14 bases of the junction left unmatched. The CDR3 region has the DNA TGTGCCAGTAGGCAATTTGCGGGGACAGGGCTCCCAACTAATGAAAAACTGTTTTTT. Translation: CASRQFAGTGLPTNEKLFF. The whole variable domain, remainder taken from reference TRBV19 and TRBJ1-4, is DGGITQSPKYLFRKEGQNVTLSCEQNLNHDAMYWYRQDPGQGLRLIYYSQIVNDFQKGDIAEGYSVSREKKESFPLTVTSAQKNPTAFYLCASRQFAGTGLPTNEKLFFGSGTQLSVL.

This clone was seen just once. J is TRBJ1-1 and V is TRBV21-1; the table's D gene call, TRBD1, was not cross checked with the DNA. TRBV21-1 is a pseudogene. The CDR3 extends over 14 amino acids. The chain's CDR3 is CASSNIRRISEAFF. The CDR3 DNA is TGTGCCAGCAGCAACATCCGCAGGATCTCTGAAGCTTTCTTT.

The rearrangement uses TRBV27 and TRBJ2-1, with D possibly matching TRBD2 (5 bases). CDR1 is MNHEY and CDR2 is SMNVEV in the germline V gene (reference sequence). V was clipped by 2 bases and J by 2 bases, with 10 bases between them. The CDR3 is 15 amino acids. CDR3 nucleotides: TGTGCCAGCAGTTTAGGGCTAGCTACCTACAATGAGCAGTTCTTC. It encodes CASSLGLATYNEQFF.

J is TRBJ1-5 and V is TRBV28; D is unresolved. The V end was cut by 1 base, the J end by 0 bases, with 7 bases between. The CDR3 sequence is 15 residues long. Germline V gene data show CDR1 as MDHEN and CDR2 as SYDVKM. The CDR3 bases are TGTGCCAGCAGTTTATCGGCAGGTAGCAATCAGCCCCAGCATTTT. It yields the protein CASSLSAGSNQPQHF.

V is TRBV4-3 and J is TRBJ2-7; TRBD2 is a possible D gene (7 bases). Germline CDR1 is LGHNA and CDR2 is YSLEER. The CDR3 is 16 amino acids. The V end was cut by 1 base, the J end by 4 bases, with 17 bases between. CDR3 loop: CASSQGGGGGSYEQYF. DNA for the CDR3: TGCGCCAGCAGCCAAGGGGGGGGCGGCGGCTCGTACGAGCAGTACTTC.

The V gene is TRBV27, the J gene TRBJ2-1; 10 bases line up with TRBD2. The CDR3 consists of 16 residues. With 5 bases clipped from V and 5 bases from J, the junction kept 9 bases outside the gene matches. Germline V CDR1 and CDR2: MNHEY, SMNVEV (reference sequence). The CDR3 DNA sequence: TGTGCCAGCAGTGGAAGCCGACTAGCGGGTAACAATGAGCAGTTCTTC. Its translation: CASSGSRLAGNNEQFF.

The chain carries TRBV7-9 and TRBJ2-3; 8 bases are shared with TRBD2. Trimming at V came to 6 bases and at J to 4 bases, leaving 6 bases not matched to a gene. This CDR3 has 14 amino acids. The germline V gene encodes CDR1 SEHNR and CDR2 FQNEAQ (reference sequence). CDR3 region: CASRPRGGSDTQYF. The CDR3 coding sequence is TGTGCCAGCAGACCCCGGGGGGGATCAGATACGCAGTATTTT.

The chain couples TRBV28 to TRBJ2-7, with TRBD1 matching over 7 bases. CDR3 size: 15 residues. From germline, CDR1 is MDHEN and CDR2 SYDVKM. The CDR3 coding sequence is TGTGCGCTCTCCCAAAGGCACAGGGGAGCCTACGAGCAGTACTTC. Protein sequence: CALSQRHRGAYEQYF.

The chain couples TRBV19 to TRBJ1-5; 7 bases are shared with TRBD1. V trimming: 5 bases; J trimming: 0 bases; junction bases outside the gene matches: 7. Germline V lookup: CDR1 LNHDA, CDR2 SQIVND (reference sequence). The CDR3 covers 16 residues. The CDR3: CASSLTGVGSNQPQHF. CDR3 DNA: TGTGCCAGTAGTCTTACAGGGGTAGGTAGCAATCAGCCCCAGCATTTT.

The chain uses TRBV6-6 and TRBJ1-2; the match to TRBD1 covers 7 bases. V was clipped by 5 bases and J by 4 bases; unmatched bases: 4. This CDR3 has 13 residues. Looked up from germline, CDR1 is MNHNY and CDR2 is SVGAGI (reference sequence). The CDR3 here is CASSLQGLYGYTF. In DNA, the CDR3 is TGTGCCAGCAGTCTACAGGGGCTCTATGGCTACACCTTC.

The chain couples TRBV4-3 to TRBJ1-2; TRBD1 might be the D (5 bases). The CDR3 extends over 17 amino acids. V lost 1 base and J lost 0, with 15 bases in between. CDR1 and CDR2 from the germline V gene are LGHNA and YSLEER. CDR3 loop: CASSQATGTRSNYGYTF. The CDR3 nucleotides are TGCGCCAGCAGCCAAGCAACAGGAACGCGTTCTAACTATGGCTACACCTTC.